The clone carrying this T cell receptor beta chain has a handful of counts. This specimen belongs to a study of T cell changes during pregnancy in multiple sclerosis. Trimming shortened V by 0 bases and J by 6 bases, and 14 bases separated the two germline ends. CDR1 is LGHNA, CDR2 YSLEER, per germline. The CDR3 runs to 15 residues. The protocol was immunoSEQ multiplex PCR, while the TCRdb copy is restricted to in-frame clones and leaves out a portion. Among approximately 30,000 clones listed, 87% were seen once. This chain joins TRBV4-3 and TRBJ1-2, with a possible D match to TRBD1 (5 bases). Sequences were derived from CD8+ T cells from peripheral blood mononuclear cells, sampled in the first trimester of pregnancy. The clonotype was recovered from a female donor with multiple sclerosis, enrolled in a pregnancy study. The CDR3 DNA sequence: TGCGCCAGCAGCCAAGAAGTCACCCTAGGGGATGGCTACACCTTC. It is translated as CASSQEVTLGDGYTF.